This T cell receptor (beta chain) was observed in a study of CD8 T cells in ankylosing spondylitis (dated by TCRdb to the late 2010s). A note on the overall study: To find TCR variants linked to disease, the study profiled T cell receptor beta repertoires in ankylosing spondylitis patients and healthy donors. The full study cohort was made up of about two dozen ankylosing spondylitis patients and 108 healthy donors. Peripheral blood was sampled, and synovial fluid was also collected from ankylosing spondylitis patients.

Instrument on record: Illumina HiSeq 2500. Quantitative 5'-RACE with molecular barcodes was the method used to prepare the TCR beta libraries. Concerning the study's data processing: A new computational method based on a probabilistic model of VDJ rearrangement was used to identify disease-linked TCR variants. TCRdb ran its own pipeline on the public reads, namely fastp trimming at Q25 and MiXCR clone calling, and kept in-frame beta chains. Rows with a matching CDR3 protein are joined into one entry that keeps the most common DNA and genes. The V and J calls and clone size come from TCRdb's table, not from the authors' own analysis. The table for this sample lists under 950,000 distinct CDR3 sequences; roughly 19% of them were counted only once. The ten top clones hold under 20% of the sample. This clonotype has more than one count but fewer than ten. It lacks a known antigen. Per-base quality was not reported, and no clone a single base away is much larger than it.

Points the paper makes about the study in general: Blood from ankylosing spondylitis patients appeared to be characterized by a TCR beta motif composed of eight highly homologous amino acid variants. Some TCR beta motif variants had previously been reported in synovial fluid and blood of reactive arthritis patients, which suggested common disease-initiation mechanisms. The disease-linked clones had a CD8+ phenotype and were found at relatively low frequencies in peripheral blood. The disease-linked clones were reported as significantly enriched in matched synovial fluid samples from ankylosing spondylitis patients.

Trimming at the junction amounts to 3 bases on V and 5 bases on J, and the germline ends lie 7 bases apart. Reading from cysteine to phenylalanine, the CDR3 counts 12 amino acids. Just the 36-base CDR3 DNA is kept, in frame starting at base 1. The source material was blood, either unsorted or a sorted T cell fraction (not recorded which). The clonotype originates from a male donor with ankylosing spondylitis. This sequence uses TRBV12-3 or TRBV12-4 and TRBJ1-2; the D gene identity is not certain. The CDR3 is CASSFGRYGYTF. In nucleotide form, the sequence is TGTGCCAGCAGTTTTGGGCGTTATGGCTACACCTTC.